Below, 11 T cell receptor beta chains from the same sample are listed, as sequenced in a study of blood T cell repertoires in COVID-19. The repertoire was sequenced with immunoSEQ multiplex PCR; TCRdb's copy has only in-frame clones and lacks some. This sample has about 160,000 clones, with 70% to 85% found just once. Material: peripheral blood. The receptors come from an elderly woman with acute or convalescent COVID-19.

The V and J genes are TRBV10-3 and TRBJ1-1, with TRBD1 matching over 9 bases. Germline V gives CDR1 ENHRY, CDR2 SYGVKD. V was clipped by 9 bases and J by 4 bases; unmatched bases: 9. CDR3 length equals 14 residues. Here the CDR3 reads CAMSRDRDGTEAFF. The CDR3 DNA sequence: TGTGCCATGTCCCGGGACAGGGACGGCACTGAAGCTTTCTTT.

CDR3 residues: CASSQLGRGETQYF. CDR3 sequence (DNA): TGTGCCAGCAGCCAACTGGGCCGTGGTGAGACCCAGTACTTC. The chain combines TRBV14 with TRBJ2-5; no definite D call. Germline CDR1 is SGHDN and CDR2 is FVKESK. This CDR3 comprises 14 residues. Trimming cost V 2 bases and J 5 bases, with 12 bases left between them.

This clone was observed a single time. J is TRBJ2-7 and V is TRBV28, with D perhaps TRBD1 (6 bases). This CDR3 has 14 residues. The V gene's germline CDR1 is MDHEN and CDR2 SYDVKM. The germline V and J ends were trimmed by 2 bases and 7 bases, with 15 bases remaining between them. The CDR3 DNA follows: TGTGCCAGCAGTTTAGTGGGGGCCTCGAGGGAGCAGTACTTC. Translating gives CASSLVGASREQYF.

In this sample, this clone turned up a few times. The V gene is TRBV7-9, the J gene TRBJ2-1; 7 nucleotides agree with TRBD1. Germline lookup yields CDR1 SEHNR and CDR2 FQNEAQ (reference sequence). With V trimmed by 5 bases and J by 1 base, 2 bases remained unmatched. This CDR3 is 14 amino acids long. CDR3 DNA sequence: TGTGCCAGCAGCCAGGACAGGTCCTACAATGAGCAGTTCTTC. This encodes CASSQDRSYNEQFF. Together with reference TRBV7-9 and TRBJ2-1, the CDR3 gives the full variable domain: DTGVSQNPRHKITKRGQNVTFRCDPISEHNRLYWYRQTLGQGPEFLTYFQNEAQLEKSRLLSDRFSAERPKGSFSTLEIQRTEQGDSAMYLCASSQDRSYNEQFFGPGTRLTVL.

The chain uses TRBV7-9 and TRBJ1-2; 7 positions agree with TRBD1. The CDR3 spans 14 residues. Germline V gives CDR1 SEHNR, CDR2 FQNEAQ (reference sequence). The V gene end was trimmed by 5 bases and the J gene end by 3 bases; junction bases not matched to a gene: 6. CDR3 sequence: CASSRQGFDYGYTF. CDR3 DNA sequence: TGTGCCAGCAGCCGACAGGGTTTCGACTATGGCTACACCTTC. The whole variable domain, remainder taken from reference TRBV7-9 and TRBJ1-2, is DTGVSQNPRHKITKRGQNVTFRCDPISEHNRLYWYRQTLGQGPEFLTYFQNEAQLEKSRLLSDRFSAERPKGSFSTLEIQRTEQGDSAMYLCASSRQGFDYGYTFGSGTRLTVV.

The chain uses TRBV27 and TRBJ2-2; TRBD2 aligns across 7 bases. CDR3 size: 14 residues. With V trimmed by 6 bases and J by 1 base, 2 bases remained unmatched. Germline CDR1 is MNHEY and CDR2 is SMNVEV (reference sequence). The CDR3 region has the DNA TGTGCCAGCAGGACTAGCAGGAACACCGGGGAGCTGTTTTTT. Translated, it gives CASRTSRNTGELFF.

V gene TRBV5-1 combines with J gene TRBJ1-1; tentatively, D is TRBD1 (5 bases). CDR1 and CDR2 (germline): SGHRS, YFSETQ. Trimming removed 1 base from V and 4 bases from J, with 11 bases in between. This CDR3 has 14 amino acids. CDR3 nucleotide sequence: TGCGCCAGCAGCTTGAGTTTTCAGGGCACTGAAGCTTTCTTT. Translated: CASSLSFQGTEAFF.

This clone was observed a single time. This chain uses TRBV27 with TRBJ2-7; 7 bases map to TRBD2. Looked up from germline, CDR1 is MNHEY and CDR2 is SMNVEV (reference sequence). This CDR3 region has 14 residues. Trimming at V came to 5 bases and at J to 1 base, leaving 5 bases not matched to a gene. The CDR3 is CASSRGSPSYEQYF. DNA of the CDR3: TGTGCCAGCAGTCGCGGGAGTCCGTCCTACGAGCAGTACTTC.

The V and J genes are TRBV6-5 and TRBJ2-7, with D uncertain. This CDR3 spans 13 amino acids. Deletions cut 3 bases from V and 8 bases from J, with 14 bases between. Germline V gene sequence: CDR1 MNHEY, CDR2 SVGAGI. CDR3 DNA sequence: TGTGCCAGCAGTTATTTCTCCAGTGGGCAGCAGTACTTC. It translates to CASSYFSSGQQYF.

The chain recombines TRBV10-3 with TRBJ2-3; maybe TRBD2 (5 bases). The CDR3 runs to 14 residues. V was pared by 6 bases and J by 1 base, with 11 bases between. Germline lookup yields CDR1 ENHRY and CDR2 SYGVKD. CDR3 DNA: TGTGCCATCAGCCCAGGTAGCGGCACAGATACGCAGTATTTT. Protein product: CAISPGSGTDTQYF.

The CDR3 nucleotides read TGTGCCAGCAGCCTCGGACAGGCCGGGGAGCTGTTTTTT. Encoded protein: CASSLGQAGELFF. The chain carries TRBV13 and TRBJ2-2; 7 bases are shared with TRBD1. The CDR3 is 13 amino acids. The V segment lost 5 bases and the J segment 6 bases; nucleotides outside the gene matches: 3. CDR1 PRHDT and CDR2 FYEKMQ come from the germline V gene (reference sequence).